The table lists the clone carrying this T cell receptor beta chain with many counts. Its specificity is unknown. These data originate in a study of T cell repertoires and leukemia-associated antigens. Looking at the study overall: Each sample gave about 3 to 5.0 million effective reads.

Before use, CD3+ T cells rested overnight in serum-free medium. Using its own MiXCR run on the 5' RACE reads, TCRdb lists one record per CDR3 protein. The table has roughly 12,000 distinct CDR3 sequences, 35% to 50% seen once; the top ten hold 33%. Sequencing was carried out using CD3+ T cells sorted from blood and cultured. The clonotype originates from a female donor in good health.

The DNA of the CDR3 is TGCAGTGCTAGCAGGGGAGGGGAATATCAGCCCCAGCATTTT. This codes for CSASRGGEYQPQHF. This sequence joins TRBV20-1 and TRBJ1-5, with TRBD1 as a possible D gene (6 bases). CDR3 length equals 14 residues. V lost 3 bases to trimming and J lost 5 bases, with 14 bases between them. CDR1 is DFQATT and CDR2 is SNEGSKA in the germline V gene (reference sequence).